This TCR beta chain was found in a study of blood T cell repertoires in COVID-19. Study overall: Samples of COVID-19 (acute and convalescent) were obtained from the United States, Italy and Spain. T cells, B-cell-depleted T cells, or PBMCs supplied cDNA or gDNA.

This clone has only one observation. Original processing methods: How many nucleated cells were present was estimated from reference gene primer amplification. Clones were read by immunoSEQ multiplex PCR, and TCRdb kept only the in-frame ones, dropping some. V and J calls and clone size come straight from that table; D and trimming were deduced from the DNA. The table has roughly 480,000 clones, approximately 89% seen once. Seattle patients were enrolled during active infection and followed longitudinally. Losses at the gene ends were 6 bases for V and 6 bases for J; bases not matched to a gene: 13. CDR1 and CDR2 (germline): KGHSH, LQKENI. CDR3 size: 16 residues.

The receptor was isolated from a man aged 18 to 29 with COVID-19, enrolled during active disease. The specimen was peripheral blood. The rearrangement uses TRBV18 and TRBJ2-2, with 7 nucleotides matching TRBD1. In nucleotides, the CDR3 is TGTGCCAGCTCGCGGGCTACAGGGGATAACGCCGGGGAGCTGTTTTTT. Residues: CASSRATGDNAGELFF.